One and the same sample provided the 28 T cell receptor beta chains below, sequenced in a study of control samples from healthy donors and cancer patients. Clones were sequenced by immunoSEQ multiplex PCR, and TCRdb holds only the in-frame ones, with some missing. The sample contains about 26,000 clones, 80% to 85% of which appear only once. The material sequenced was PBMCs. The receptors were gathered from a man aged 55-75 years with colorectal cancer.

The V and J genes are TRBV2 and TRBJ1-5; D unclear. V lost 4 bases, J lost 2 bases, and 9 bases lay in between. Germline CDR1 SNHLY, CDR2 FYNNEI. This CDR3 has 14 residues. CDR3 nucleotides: TGTGCCAGCAGTGCCGACACAGGCAATCAGCCCCAGCATTTT. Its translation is CASSADTGNQPQHF.

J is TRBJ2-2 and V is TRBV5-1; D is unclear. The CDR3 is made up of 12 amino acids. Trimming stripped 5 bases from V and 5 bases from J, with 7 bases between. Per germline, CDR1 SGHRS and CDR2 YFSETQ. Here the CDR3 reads CASRTDTGELFF. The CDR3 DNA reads TGCGCCAGCAGGACTGATACCGGGGAGCTGTTTTTT.

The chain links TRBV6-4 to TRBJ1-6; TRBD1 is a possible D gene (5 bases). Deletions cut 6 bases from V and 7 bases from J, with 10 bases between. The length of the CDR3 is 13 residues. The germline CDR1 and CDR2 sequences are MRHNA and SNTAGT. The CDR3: CASRGGVNSPLHF. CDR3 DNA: TGTGCCAGCAGGGGGGGTGTCAATTCACCCCTCCACTTT.

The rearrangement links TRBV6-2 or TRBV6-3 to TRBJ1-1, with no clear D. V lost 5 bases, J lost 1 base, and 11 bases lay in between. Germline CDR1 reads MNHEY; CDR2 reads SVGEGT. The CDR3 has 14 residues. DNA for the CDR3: TGTGCCAGCAGTCCCACCGGGAGGAACACTGAAGCTTTCTTT. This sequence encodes CASSPTGRNTEAFF.

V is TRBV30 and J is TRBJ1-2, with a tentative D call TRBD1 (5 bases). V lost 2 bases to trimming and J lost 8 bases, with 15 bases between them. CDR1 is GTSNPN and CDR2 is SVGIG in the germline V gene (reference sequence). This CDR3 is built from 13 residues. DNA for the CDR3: TGTGCCTGGAGTATGTCGGCCGGGGGGGGCTACACCTTC. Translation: CAWSMSAGGGYTF.

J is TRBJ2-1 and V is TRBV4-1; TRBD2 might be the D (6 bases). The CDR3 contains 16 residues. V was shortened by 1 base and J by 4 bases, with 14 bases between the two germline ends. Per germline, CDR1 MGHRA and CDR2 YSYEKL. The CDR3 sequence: CASSQVSGGGYNEQFF. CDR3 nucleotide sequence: TGCGCCAGCAGCCAAGTTTCCGGGGGAGGTTACAATGAGCAGTTCTTC.

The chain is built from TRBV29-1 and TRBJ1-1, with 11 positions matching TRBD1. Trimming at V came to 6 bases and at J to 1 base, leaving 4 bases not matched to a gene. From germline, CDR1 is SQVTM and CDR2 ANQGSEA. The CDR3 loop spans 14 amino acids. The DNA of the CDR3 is TGCAGCGTATGGACAGGGGGCAGGAACACTGAAGCTTTCTTT. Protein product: CSVWTGGRNTEAFF.

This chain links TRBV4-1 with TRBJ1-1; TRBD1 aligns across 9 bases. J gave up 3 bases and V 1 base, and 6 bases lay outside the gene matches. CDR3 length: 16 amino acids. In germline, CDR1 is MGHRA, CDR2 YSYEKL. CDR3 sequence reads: CASSQAGWTGDTEAFF. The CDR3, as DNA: TGCGCCAGCAGCCAAGCGGGGTGGACAGGGGACACTGAAGCTTTCTTT.

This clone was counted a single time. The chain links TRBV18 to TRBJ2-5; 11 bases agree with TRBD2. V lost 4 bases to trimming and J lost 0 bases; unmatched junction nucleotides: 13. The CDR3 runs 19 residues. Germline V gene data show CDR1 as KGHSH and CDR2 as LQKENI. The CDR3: CASSLEVGLADQNQETQYF. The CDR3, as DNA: TGTGCCAGCTCACTCGAAGTGGGACTAGCGGATCAAAACCAAGAGACCCAGTACTTC.

The CDR3 region is CASSPPGQPNEKLFF. For the CDR3, the DNA is TGTGCCAGCTCACCACCGGGACAGCCTAATGAAAAACTGTTTTTT. V and J are TRBV18 and TRBJ1-4; TRBD1 matches 7 bases. The CDR3 contains 15 residues. Trimming took 0 bases from V and 3 from J; bases not matched to a gene: 1. CDR1 KGHSH and CDR2 LQKENI come from the germline V gene.

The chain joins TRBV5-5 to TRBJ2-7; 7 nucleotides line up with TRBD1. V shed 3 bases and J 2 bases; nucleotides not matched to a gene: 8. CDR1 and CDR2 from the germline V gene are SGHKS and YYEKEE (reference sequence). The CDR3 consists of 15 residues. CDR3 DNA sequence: TGTGCCAGCAGCTCATTCAGGGGGTCGCCCTACGAGCAGTACTTC. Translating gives CASSSFRGSPYEQYF. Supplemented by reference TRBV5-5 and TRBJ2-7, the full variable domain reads DAGVTQSPTHLIKTRGQQVTLRCSPISGHKSVSWYQQVLGQGPQFIFQYYEKEERGRGNFPDRFSARQFPNYSSELNVNALLLGDSALYLCASSSFRGSPYEQYFGPGTRLTVT.

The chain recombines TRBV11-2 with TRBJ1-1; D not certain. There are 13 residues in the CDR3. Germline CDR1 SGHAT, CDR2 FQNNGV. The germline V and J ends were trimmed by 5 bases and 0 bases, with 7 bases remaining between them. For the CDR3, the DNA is TGTGCCAGCAGCGACGGACTGAACACTGAAGCTTTCTTT. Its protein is CASSDGLNTEAFF.

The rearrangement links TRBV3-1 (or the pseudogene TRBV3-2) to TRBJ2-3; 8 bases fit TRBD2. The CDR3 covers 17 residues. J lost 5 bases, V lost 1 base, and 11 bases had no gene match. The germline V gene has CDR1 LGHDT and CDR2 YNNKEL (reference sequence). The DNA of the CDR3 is TGTGCCAGCAGCCAAGCTGGGGGTAGCGGGGCAGGAGATACGCAGTATTTT. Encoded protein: CASSQAGGSGAGDTQYF.

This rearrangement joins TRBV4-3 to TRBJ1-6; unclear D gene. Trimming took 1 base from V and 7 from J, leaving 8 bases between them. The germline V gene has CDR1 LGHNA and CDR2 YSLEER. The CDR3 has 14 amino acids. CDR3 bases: TGCGCCAGCAGCCAAGTTACCCTAAATTCACCCCTCCACTTT. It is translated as CASSQVTLNSPLHF.

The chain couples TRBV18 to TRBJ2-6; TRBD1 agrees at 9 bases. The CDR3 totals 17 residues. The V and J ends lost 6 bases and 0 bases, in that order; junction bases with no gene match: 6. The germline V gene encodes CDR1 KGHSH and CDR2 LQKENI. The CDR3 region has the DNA TGTGCCAGCTCCTTCGGACAGGGGTTCTCTGGGGCCAACGTCCTGACTTTC. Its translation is CASSFGQGFSGANVLTF.

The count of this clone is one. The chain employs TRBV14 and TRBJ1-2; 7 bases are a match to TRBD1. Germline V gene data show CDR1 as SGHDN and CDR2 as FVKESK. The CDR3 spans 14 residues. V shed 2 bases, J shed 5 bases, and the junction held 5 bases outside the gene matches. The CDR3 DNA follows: TGTGCCAGCAGCCAAACCAGACAGGGATATGGCTACACCTTC. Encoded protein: CASSQTRQGYGYTF.

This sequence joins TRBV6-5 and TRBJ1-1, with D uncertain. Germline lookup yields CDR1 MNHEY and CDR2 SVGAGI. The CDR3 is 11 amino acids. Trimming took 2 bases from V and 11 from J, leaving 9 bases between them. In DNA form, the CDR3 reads TGTGCCAGCAGTTACGGGCAGTATGCTTTCTTT. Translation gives CASSYGQYAFF.

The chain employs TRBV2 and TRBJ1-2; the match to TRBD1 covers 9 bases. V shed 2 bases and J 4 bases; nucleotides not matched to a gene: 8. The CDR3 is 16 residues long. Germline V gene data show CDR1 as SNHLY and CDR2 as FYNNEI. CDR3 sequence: CASSESGQGKLYGYTF. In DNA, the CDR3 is TGTGCCAGCAGTGAAAGCGGACAGGGGAAACTCTATGGCTACACCTTC.

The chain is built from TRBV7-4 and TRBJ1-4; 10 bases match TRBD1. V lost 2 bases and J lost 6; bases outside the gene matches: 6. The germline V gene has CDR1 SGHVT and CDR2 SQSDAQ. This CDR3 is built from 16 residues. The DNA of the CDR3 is TGTGCCAGCAGCTTATGGGGACAGGGGCCGTATGAAAAACTGTTTTTT. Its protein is CASSLWGQGPYEKLFF.

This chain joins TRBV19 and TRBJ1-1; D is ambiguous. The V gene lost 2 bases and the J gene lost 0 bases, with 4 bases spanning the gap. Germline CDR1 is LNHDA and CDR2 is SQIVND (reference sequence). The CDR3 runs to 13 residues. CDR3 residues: CASSIRVNTEAFF. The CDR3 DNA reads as TGTGCCAGTAGTATAAGGGTGAACACTGAAGCTTTCTTT. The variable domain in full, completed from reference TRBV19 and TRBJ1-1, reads DGGITQSPKYLFRKEGQNVTLSCEQNLNHDAMYWYRQDPGQGLRLIYYSQIVNDFQKGDIAEGYSVSREKKESFPLTVTSAQKNPTAFYLCASSIRVNTEAFFGQGTRLTVV.

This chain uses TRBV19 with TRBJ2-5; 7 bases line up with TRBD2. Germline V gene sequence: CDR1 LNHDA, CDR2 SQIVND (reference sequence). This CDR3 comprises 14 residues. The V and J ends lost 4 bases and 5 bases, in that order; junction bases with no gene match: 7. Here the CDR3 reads CASSKRGSEETQYF. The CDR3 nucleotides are TGTGCCAGTAGTAAGCGGGGCTCCGAGGAGACCCAGTACTTC. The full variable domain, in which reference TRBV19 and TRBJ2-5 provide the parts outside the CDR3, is DGGITQSPKYLFRKEGQNVTLSCEQNLNHDAMYWYRQDPGQGLRLIYYSQIVNDFQKGDIAEGYSVSREKKESFPLTVTSAQKNPTAFYLCASSKRGSEETQYFGPGTRLLVL.

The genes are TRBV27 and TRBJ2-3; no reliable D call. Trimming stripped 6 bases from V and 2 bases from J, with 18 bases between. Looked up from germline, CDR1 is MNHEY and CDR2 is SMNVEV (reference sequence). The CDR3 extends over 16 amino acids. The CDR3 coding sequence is TGTGCCAGCAGCTACCTGTTGGGGTCAAACACAGATACGCAGTATTTT. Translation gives CASSYLLGSNTDTQYF.

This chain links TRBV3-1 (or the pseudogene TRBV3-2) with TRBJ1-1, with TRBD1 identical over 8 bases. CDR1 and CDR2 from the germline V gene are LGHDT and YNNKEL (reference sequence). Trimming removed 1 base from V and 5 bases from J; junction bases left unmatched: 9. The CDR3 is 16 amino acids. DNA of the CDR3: TGTGCCAGCAGCCAAGGGCAGGGGGCGCCCCGGACTGAAGCTTTCTTT. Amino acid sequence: CASSQGQGAPRTEAFF.

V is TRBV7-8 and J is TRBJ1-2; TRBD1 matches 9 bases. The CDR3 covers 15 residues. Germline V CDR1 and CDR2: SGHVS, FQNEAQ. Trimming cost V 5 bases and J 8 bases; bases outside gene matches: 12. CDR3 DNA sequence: TGTGCCAGCAGCCCCGCTCCGGGACAGGGAGAAGGCTACACCTTC. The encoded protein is CASSPAPGQGEGYTF.

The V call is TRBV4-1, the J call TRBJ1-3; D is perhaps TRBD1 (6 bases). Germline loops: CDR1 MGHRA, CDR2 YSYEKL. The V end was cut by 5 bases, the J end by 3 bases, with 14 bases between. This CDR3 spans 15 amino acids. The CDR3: CASSYGQFIGNTIYF. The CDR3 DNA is TGCGCCAGCAGCTACGGACAGTTTATTGGAAACACCATATATTTT.

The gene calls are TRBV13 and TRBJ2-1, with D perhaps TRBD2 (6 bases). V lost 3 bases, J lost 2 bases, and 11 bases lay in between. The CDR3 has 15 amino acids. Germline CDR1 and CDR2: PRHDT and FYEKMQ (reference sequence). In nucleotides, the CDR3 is TGTGCCAGCAGCTTGGAAGCGGGTACCTACAATGAGCAGTTCTTC. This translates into CASSLEAGTYNEQFF.

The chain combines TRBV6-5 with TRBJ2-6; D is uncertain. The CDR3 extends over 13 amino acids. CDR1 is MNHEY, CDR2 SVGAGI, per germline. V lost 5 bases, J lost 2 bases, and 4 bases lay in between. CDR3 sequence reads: CASSLPGANVLTF. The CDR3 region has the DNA TGTGCCAGCAGTCTACCTGGGGCCAACGTCCTGACTTTC.

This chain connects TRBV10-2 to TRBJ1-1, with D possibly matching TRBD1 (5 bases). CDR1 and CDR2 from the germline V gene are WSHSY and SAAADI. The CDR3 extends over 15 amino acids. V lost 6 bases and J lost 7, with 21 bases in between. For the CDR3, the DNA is TGCGCCAGCAGATCCGAGGGGAAAAGGAATTTTGAAGCTTTCTTT. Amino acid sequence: CASRSEGKRNFEAFF.